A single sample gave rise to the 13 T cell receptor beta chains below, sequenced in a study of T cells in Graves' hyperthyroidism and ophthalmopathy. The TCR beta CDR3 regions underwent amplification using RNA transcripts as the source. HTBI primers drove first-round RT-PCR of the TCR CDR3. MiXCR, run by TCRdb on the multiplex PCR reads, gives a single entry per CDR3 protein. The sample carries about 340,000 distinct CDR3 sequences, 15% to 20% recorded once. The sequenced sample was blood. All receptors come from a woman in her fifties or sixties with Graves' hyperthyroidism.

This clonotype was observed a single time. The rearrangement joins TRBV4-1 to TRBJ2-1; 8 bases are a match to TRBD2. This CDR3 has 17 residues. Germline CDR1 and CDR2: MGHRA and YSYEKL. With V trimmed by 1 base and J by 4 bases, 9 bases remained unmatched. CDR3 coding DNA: TGCGCCAGCAGCCAAGTCCCAACTAGCGGACAATACAATGAGCAGTTCTTC. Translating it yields CASSQVPTSGQYNEQFF.

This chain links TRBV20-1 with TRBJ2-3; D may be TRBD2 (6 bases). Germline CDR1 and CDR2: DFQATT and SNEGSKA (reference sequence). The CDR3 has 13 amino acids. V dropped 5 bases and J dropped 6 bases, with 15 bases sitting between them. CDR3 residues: CSAALALMDTQYF. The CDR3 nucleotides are TGCAGTGCTGCACTAGCCCTAATGGATACGCAGTATTTT.

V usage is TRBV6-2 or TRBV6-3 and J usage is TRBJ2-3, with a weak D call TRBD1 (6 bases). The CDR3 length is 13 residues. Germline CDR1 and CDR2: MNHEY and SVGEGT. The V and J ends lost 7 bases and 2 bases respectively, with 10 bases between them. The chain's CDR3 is CASIDRSTDTQYF. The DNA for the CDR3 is TGTGCCAGCATAGACAGGTCCACAGATACGCAGTATTTT.

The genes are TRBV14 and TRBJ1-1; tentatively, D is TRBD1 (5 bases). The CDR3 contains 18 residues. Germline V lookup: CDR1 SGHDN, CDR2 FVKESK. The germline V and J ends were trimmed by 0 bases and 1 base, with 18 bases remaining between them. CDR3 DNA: TGTGCCAGCAGCCAAGACTGGGTACGGGGCAGGAGGAACACTGAAGCTTTCTTT. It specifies CASSQDWVRGRRNTEAFF. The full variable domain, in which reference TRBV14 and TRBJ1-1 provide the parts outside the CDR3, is EAGVTQFPSHSVIEKGQTVTLRCDPISGHDNLYWYRRVMGKEIKFLLHFVKESKQDESGMPNNRFLAERTGGTYSTLKVQPAELEDSGVYFCASSQDWVRGRRNTEAFFGQGTRLTVV.

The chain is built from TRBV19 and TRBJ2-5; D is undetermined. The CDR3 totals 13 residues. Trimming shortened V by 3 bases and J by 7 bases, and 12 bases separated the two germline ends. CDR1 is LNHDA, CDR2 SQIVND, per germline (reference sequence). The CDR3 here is CASSITGTGTQYF. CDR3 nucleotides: TGTGCCAGTAGTATTACCGGTACTGGGACCCAGTACTTC.

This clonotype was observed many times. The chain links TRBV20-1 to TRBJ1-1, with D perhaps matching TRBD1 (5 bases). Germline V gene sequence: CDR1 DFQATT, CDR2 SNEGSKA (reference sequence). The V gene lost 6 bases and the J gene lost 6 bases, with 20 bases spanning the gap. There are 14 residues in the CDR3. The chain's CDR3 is CSAVREGAGAEAFF. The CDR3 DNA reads TGCAGTGCGGTCAGGGAGGGCGCCGGGGCTGAAGCTTTCTTT.

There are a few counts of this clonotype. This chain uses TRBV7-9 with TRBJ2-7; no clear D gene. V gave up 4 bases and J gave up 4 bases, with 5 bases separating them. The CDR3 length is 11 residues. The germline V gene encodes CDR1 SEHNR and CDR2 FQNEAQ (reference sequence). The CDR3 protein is CASSSHYEQYF. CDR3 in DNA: TGTGCCAGCAGCTCCCATTACGAGCAGTACTTC.

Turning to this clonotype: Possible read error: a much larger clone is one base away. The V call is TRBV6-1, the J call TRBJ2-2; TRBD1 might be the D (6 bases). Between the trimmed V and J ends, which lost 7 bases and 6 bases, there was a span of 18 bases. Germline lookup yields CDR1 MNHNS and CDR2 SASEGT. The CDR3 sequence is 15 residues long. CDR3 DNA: TGTGCCAGCACAGCTCCAGGGGCCGAGGCCGGGGAGCTGTTTTTT. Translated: CASTAPGAEAGELFF.

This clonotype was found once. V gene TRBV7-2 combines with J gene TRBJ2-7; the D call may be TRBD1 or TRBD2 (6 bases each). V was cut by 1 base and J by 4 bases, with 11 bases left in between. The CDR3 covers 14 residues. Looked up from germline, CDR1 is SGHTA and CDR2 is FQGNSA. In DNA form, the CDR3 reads TGTGCCAGCAGCTTAGACTGGGGGGCTTACGAGCAGTACGTC. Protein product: CASSLDWGAYEQYV.

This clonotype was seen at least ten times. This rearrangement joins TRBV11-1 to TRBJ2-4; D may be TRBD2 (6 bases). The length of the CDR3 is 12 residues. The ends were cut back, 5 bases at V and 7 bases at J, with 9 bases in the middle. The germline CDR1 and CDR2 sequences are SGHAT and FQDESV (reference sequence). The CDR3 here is CASSQEGNIQYF. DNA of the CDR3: TGTGCCAGCAGCCAGGAGGGGAACATTCAGTACTTC.

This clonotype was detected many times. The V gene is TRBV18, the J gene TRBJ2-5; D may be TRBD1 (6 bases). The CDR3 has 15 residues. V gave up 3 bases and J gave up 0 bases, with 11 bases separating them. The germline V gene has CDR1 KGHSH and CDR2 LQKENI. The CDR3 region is CASSPPGTYQETQYF. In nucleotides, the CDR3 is TGTGCCAGCTCACCTCCCGGGACATACCAAGAGACCCAGTACTTC.

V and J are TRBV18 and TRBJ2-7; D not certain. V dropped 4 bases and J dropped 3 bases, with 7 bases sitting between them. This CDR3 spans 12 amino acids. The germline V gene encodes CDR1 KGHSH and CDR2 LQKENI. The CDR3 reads CASSRADYEQYV. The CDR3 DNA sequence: TGTGCCAGCTCACGGGCTGACTACGAGCAGTACGTC.

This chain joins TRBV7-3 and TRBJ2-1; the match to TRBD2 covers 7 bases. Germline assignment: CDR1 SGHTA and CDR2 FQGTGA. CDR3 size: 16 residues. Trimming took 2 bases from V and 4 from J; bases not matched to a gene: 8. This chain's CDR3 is CASSLGPLLAYNEQFF. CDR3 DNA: TGTGCCAGCAGCTTAGGCCCTCTACTAGCGTACAATGAGCAGTTCTTC.